The rows below give T cell receptor beta chains drawn from one sample of a study of blood T cell repertoires in COVID-19. Generated by immunoSEQ multiplex PCR, the TCRdb table keeps only in-frame clones and is missing some. This table has about 270,000 clones, roughly nine tenths appearing once. Sequenced input: peripheral blood. All receptors come from a man aged 35-49 years with active or convalescent COVID-19. The CDR3 runs from the conserved cysteine through the conserved F or W. A D gene is named only where the DNA matches it firmly. The size field is filled for only some rows; it gives once, few, many or a size class.

D gene: .
V gene: TRBV27
clone size: .
J gene: TRBJ2-1
CDR3 DNA: TGTGCCAGCAGCCAGGACAATGAGCAGTTCTTC
CDR3 protein: CASSQDNEQFF

D gene: TRBD1
V gene: TRBV5-8
clone size: .
J gene: TRBJ1-1
CDR3 DNA: TGTGCCAGCAGCTTTGGGACAGGGAGGAGCACTGAAGCTTTCTTT
CDR3 protein: CASSFGTGRSTEAFF

D gene: .
V gene: TRBV3-1/TRBV3-2
clone size: .
J gene: TRBJ1-4
CDR3 DNA: TGTGCCAGCAGCCAAGATAATGGCGCAGGTGGGGAAAAACTGTTTTTT
CDR3 protein: CASSQDNGAGGEKLFF

D gene: .
V gene: TRBV10-3
clone size: .
J gene: TRBJ2-2
CDR3 DNA: TGTGCCATCGCGACAGGGAACACCGGGGAGCTGTTTTTT
CDR3 protein: CAIATGNTGELFF

D gene: TRBD2
V gene: TRBV10-1
clone size: .
J gene: TRBJ2-7
CDR3 DNA: TGCGCCAGCAGTGGACTAGCGGGACTCTACGAGCAGTACTTC
CDR3 protein: CASSGLAGLYEQYF

D gene: .
V gene: TRBV7-9
clone size: .
J gene: TRBJ1-5
CDR3 DNA: TGTGCCAGCACCCCGGCGGGGGATTATAGCAATCAGCCCCAGCATTTT
CDR3 protein: CASTPAGDYSNQPQHF

D gene: .
V gene: TRBV28
clone size: .
J gene: TRBJ1-1
CDR3 DNA: TGTGCCAGCAGTTCATTAATTAGGAGGACTGAAGCTTTCTTT
CDR3 protein: CASSSLIRRTEAFF

D gene: .
V gene: TRBV2
clone size: once
J gene: TRBJ2-7
CDR3 DNA: TGTGCCAGCACCTTCCGGGGTACCTACGAGCAGTACTTC
CDR3 protein: CASTFRGTYEQYF

D gene: .
V gene: TRBV11-2
clone size: few
J gene: TRBJ1-5
CDR3 DNA: TGTGCCAGCAGCTTAGGGGGGGATTTTCAGCCCCAGCATTTT
CDR3 protein: CASSLGGDFQPQHF

D gene: .
V gene: TRBV21-1
clone size: once
J gene: TRBJ1-5
CDR3 DNA: TGTGCCAGCAGCAATGGTGCCCTGTTGCGGGAATATAGCAATCAGCCCCAGCATTTT
CDR3 protein: CASSNGALLREYSNQPQHF

D gene: TRBD1
V gene: TRBV7-3
clone size: .
J gene: TRBJ1-1
CDR3 DNA: TGTGCCAGCAGCCCCGGGACAGGGACTGAAGCTTTCTTT
CDR3 protein: CASSPGTGTEAFF

D gene: .
V gene: TRBV4-1
clone size: few
J gene: TRBJ1-1
CDR3 DNA: TGCGCCAGCGGACAGCCGCTTGAAGCTTTCTTT
CDR3 protein: CASGQPLEAFF

D gene: TRBD1
V gene: TRBV5-4
clone size: .
J gene: TRBJ2-1
CDR3 DNA: TGTGCCAGCAGCTTAACAGGGGGCTCGGGTGAGCAGTTCTTC
CDR3 protein: CASSLTGGSGEQFF

D gene: .
V gene: TRBV28
clone size: .
J gene: TRBJ1-5
CDR3 DNA: TGTGCCAGCAGGGCTTCTAGCAATCAGCCCCAGCATTTT
CDR3 protein: CASRASSNQPQHF

D gene: TRBD1
V gene: TRBV28
clone size: .
J gene: TRBJ1-5
CDR3 DNA: TGTGCCGTCAGGGGGCTCGCCTATAGCAATCAGCCCCAGCATTTT
CDR3 protein: CAVRGLAYSNQPQHF

D gene: TRBD2
V gene: TRBV7-8
clone size: .
J gene: TRBJ2-3
CDR3 DNA: TGTGCCAGCAGCTTAGTGGTTTGGGCAGAGGAACCACTAGCGGGAGGGCCGGATACGCAGTATTTT
CDR3 protein: CASSLVVWAEEPLAGGPDTQYF

D gene: .
V gene: TRBV10-3
clone size: few
J gene: TRBJ2-1
CDR3 DNA: TGTGCCATCAGTGGACTTATGAGCTCCTACAATGAGCAGTTCTTC
CDR3 protein: CAISGLMSSYNEQFF

D gene: .
V gene: TRBV2
clone size: few
J gene: TRBJ1-3
CDR3 DNA: TGTGCCAGCAGTGTTGGGAGGGGAGGAAACACCATATATTTT
CDR3 protein: CASSVGRGGNTIYF

D gene: .
V gene: TRBV12-3/TRBV12-4
clone size: .
J gene: TRBJ1-4
CDR3 DNA: TGTGCCAGCAGAGAGTTGCACGTTGAAAAACTGTTTTTT
CDR3 protein: CASRELHVEKLFF

D gene: .
V gene: TRBV11-2
clone size: once
J gene: TRBJ2-7
CDR3 DNA: TGTGCCAGCAGCCCCCGGGTCGGCTCCTACGAGCAGTACTTC
CDR3 protein: CASSPRVGSYEQYF

D gene: .
V gene: TRBV24-1
clone size: .
J gene: TRBJ2-7
CDR3 DNA: TGTGCCACCAGTGATTGGGGCACAGGCGACCGAACCTACGAGCAGTACTTC
CDR3 protein: CATSDWGTGDRTYEQYF

D gene: TRBD1
V gene: TRBV12-5
clone size: .
J gene: TRBJ2-2
CDR3 DNA: TGTGCTAGTGGTTTGTCACAGGGGATCACCGGGGAGCTGTTTTTT
CDR3 protein: CASGLSQGITGELFF

D gene: TRBD1
V gene: TRBV10-2
clone size: .
J gene: TRBJ2-7
CDR3 DNA: TGCGCCAGCAGAGCGCGCCCCGGGACAGGGGGTACCGAGCAGTACTTC
CDR3 protein: CASRARPGTGGTEQYF

D gene: .
V gene: TRBV10-3
clone size: .
J gene: TRBJ1-4
CDR3 DNA: TGTGCCATCAGGGGGAGCACTAATGAAAAACTGTTTTTT
CDR3 protein: CAIRGSTNEKLFF

D gene: .
V gene: TRBV20-1
clone size: once
J gene: TRBJ1-1
CDR3 DNA: TGCAGTGCTAGTCAGTCGAACACTGAAGCTTTCTTT
CDR3 protein: CSASQSNTEAFF

D gene: .
V gene: TRBV7-9
clone size: .
J gene: TRBJ1-1
CDR3 DNA: TGTGCCAGCAGCTTAGGGTCTCGGGGGAACACTGAAGCTTTCTTT
CDR3 protein: CASSLGSRGNTEAFF

D gene: TRBD1
V gene: TRBV5-8
clone size: .
J gene: TRBJ2-2
CDR3 DNA: TGTGCCAGCAGCTCTTGGACAGGAGCTCACACCGGGGAGCTGTTTTTT
CDR3 protein: CASSSWTGAHTGELFF

D gene: .
V gene: TRBV6-5
clone size: .
J gene: TRBJ1-3
CDR3 DNA: TGTGCCAGCAGCCTCGGGAACTCTGGAAACACCATATATTTT
CDR3 protein: CASSLGNSGNTIYF

D gene: TRBD1
V gene: TRBV6-5
clone size: .
J gene: TRBJ1-2
CDR3 DNA: TGTGCCAGCAGCCCGACAGGGTACGCGGGCTACACCTTC
CDR3 protein: CASSPTGYAGYTF

D gene: TRBD1
V gene: TRBV5-1
clone size: .
J gene: TRBJ1-4
CDR3 DNA: TGCGCCAGCAGCTTCGACAGGGCAACTAATGAAAAACTGTTTTTT
CDR3 protein: CASSFDRATNEKLFF

D gene: .
V gene: TRBV7-6
clone size: .
J gene: TRBJ1-1
CDR3 DNA: TGTGCCAGCAGCTTATCCTCAATGGGGGGGAACACTGAAGCTTTCTTT
CDR3 protein: CASSLSSMGGNTEAFF

D gene: TRBD1
V gene: TRBV19
clone size: .
J gene: TRBJ1-2
CDR3 DNA: TGTGCCAGTAGTACCGGATCGACGGACAGGGTCTATGGCTACACCTTC
CDR3 protein: CASSTGSTDRVYGYTF

D gene: .
V gene: TRBV9
clone size: .
J gene: TRBJ2-7
CDR3 DNA: TGTGCCAGCAGCCCCCGACCATTAGCTTACGAGCAGTACTTC
CDR3 protein: CASSPRPLAYEQYF

D gene: .
V gene: TRBV29-1
clone size: .
J gene: TRBJ1-2
CDR3 DNA: TGCAGCGTTGAGGGCGGGAGCTATGGCTACACCTTC
CDR3 protein: CSVEGGSYGYTF

D gene: TRBD2
V gene: TRBV10-1
clone size: .
J gene: TRBJ2-5
CDR3 DNA: TGCGCCAGCAGTGCAATCGGGGGTAGCGGGAGCCAAGAGACCCAGTACTTC
CDR3 protein: CASSAIGGSGSQETQYF

D gene: .
V gene: TRBV12-3/TRBV12-4
clone size: .
J gene: TRBJ1-4
CDR3 DNA: TGTGCCAGCAAAGGCAGGGGCGAGGAAAAACTGTTTTTT
CDR3 protein: CASKGRGEEKLFF

D gene: TRBD1
V gene: TRBV6-2/TRBV6-3
clone size: .
J gene: TRBJ2-1
CDR3 DNA: TGTGCCAGCAGTTACCCCGGGCGGACAGGGATCTTC
CDR3 protein: CASSYPGRTGIF

D gene: .
V gene: TRBV24-1
clone size: once
J gene: TRBJ2-2
CDR3 DNA: TGTGCCACCAGTGATTCGGGTAGTTTCATCACCGGGGAGCTGTTTTTT
CDR3 protein: CATSDSGSFITGELFF

D gene: .
V gene: TRBV27
clone size: .
J gene: TRBJ1-5
CDR3 DNA: TGTGCCAGCAGTCCCAGGGGCACTAATAGCAATCAGCCCCAGCATTTT
CDR3 protein: CASSPRGTNSNQPQHF

D gene: TRBD2
V gene: TRBV28
clone size: .
J gene: TRBJ2-1
CDR3 DNA: TGTGCCAGCAGCCAGGGACTAGCGGGAGAGAGCAATGAGCAGTTCTTC
CDR3 protein: CASSQGLAGESNEQFF

D gene: TRBD2
V gene: TRBV5-4
clone size: .
J gene: TRBJ2-2
CDR3 DNA: TGTGCCAGCAACCGACTAGCGGGAGGGACCGGGGAGCTGTTTTTT
CDR3 protein: CASNRLAGGTGELFF

D gene: .
V gene: TRBV7-9
clone size: .
J gene: TRBJ1-2
CDR3 DNA: TGTGCCAGCAGATCGTGGGACAAGACAGATTACCATGGCTACACCTTC
CDR3 protein: CASRSWDKTDYHGYTF

D gene: .
V gene: TRBV6-5
clone size: few
J gene: TRBJ2-7
CDR3 DNA: TGTGCCAGCAGTTACTCGAGCGGGTCCTACGAGCAGTACTTC
CDR3 protein: CASSYSSGSYEQYF

D gene: TRBD1
V gene: TRBV5-1
clone size: .
J gene: TRBJ1-1
CDR3 DNA: TGCGCCAGCAGCTTGATGACAGGGGGCAGTAGCACTGAAGCTTTCTTT
CDR3 protein: CASSLMTGGSSTEAFF

D gene: .
V gene: TRBV7-2
clone size: .
J gene: TRBJ1-3
CDR3 DNA: TGTGCCAGCAGCCCCCAGAGACAGGATTTCTCTGGAAACACCATATATTTT
CDR3 protein: CASSPQRQDFSGNTIYF

D gene: .
V gene: TRBV9
clone size: .
J gene: TRBJ1-2
CDR3 DNA: TGTGCCAGCAGCGTAGATAGGACAGACTATGGCTACACCTTC
CDR3 protein: CASSVDRTDYGYTF

D gene: TRBD1
V gene: TRBV6-5
clone size: .
J gene: TRBJ2-7
CDR3 DNA: TGTGCCAGCAGTTTCGGGGACAGCTTCACCTACGAGCAGTACTTC
CDR3 protein: CASSFGDSFTYEQYF

D gene: .
V gene: TRBV28
clone size: few
J gene: TRBJ2-7
CDR3 DNA: TGTGCCAGCCGGGGGACCTACGAGCAGTACTTC
CDR3 protein: CASRGTYEQYF

D gene: .
V gene: TRBV5-6
clone size: .
J gene: TRBJ1-2
CDR3 DNA: TGTGCCAGCAGCATTGGGACAATCGGGGGCTACACCTTC
CDR3 protein: CASSIGTIGGYTF

D gene: .
V gene: TRBV19
clone size: .
J gene: TRBJ1-3
CDR3 DNA: TGTGCCAGTAGTATGGGGGCATCTGGAAACACCATATATTTT
CDR3 protein: CASSMGASGNTIYF

D gene: TRBD1
V gene: TRBV24-1
clone size: .
J gene: TRBJ2-2
CDR3 DNA: TGTGCCACCAGTGATTTTGGGACAGCGAACACCGGGGAGCTGTTTTTT
CDR3 protein: CATSDFGTANTGELFF

D gene: TRBD2
V gene: TRBV25-1
clone size: .
J gene: TRBJ2-7
CDR3 DNA: TGTGCCAGCAGTAGTCCTAGCGGGGGGTACGAGCAGTACTTC
CDR3 protein: CASSSPSGGYEQYF

D gene: TRBD1
V gene: TRBV11-2
clone size: .
J gene: TRBJ2-7
CDR3 DNA: TGTGCCAGCAGCCGGGGACAGGGGTCCTACGAGCAGTACTTC
CDR3 protein: CASSRGQGSYEQYF